The rows below give T cell receptor beta chains drawn from one sample of a study of cytomegalovirus exposure and HLA in healthy donors. Clones were read by immunoSEQ multiplex PCR, and TCRdb kept only the in-frame ones, dropping some. The sample yields more than 110,000 clones, approximately 86% seen once. Sequences were obtained from PBMCs. Receptor source: a woman younger than 30 in good health and CMV-seropositive. Each CDR3 is given with its conserved first and last residue. The order of the fields is clone size, V gene, J gene, D gene, CDR3 protein, CDR3 DNA. A D gene is named only where the DNA matches it firmly. Not every row has a clone size; where given, it reads once, few, many or a size class.

>NA|TRBV21-1|TRBJ1-4|NA
CASSKAPYEIGQTTNEKLFF
TGTGCCAGCAGCAAAGCTCCCTATGAGATAGGACAGACAACTAATGAAAAACTGTTTTTT
>once|TRBV6-5|TRBJ1-1|NA
CASSYSRGRAEAFF
TGTGCCAGCAGTTACTCGAGAGGGAGGGCTGAAGCTTTCTTT
>once|TRBV7-8|TRBJ1-1|NA
CASSLASMNTEAFF
TGTGCCAGCAGCTTAGCTAGCATGAACACTGAAGCTTTCTTT
>NA|TRBV19|TRBJ2-1|NA
CASRAFRGRDEQFF
TGTGCCAGTAGAGCCTTCCGAGGCAGAGATGAGCAGTTCTTC
>NA|TRBV10-2|TRBJ2-1|NA
CASSESVQLLYNEQFF
TGCGCCAGCAGTGAGTCGGTACAGCTCCTCTACAATGAGCAGTTCTTC
>few|TRBV7-9|TRBJ1-1|TRBD1
CASSPQGRTEAFF
TGTGCCAGCAGCCCACAGGGGCGGACTGAAGCTTTCTTT
>once|TRBV9|TRBJ2-2|NA
CASSPSGSVNTGELFF
TGTGCCAGCAGCCCTTCTGGCAGTGTGAACACCGGGGAGCTGTTTTTT
>once|TRBV28|TRBJ2-7|TRBD1
CASRWSGGQASREQYF
TGTGCCAGCAGGTGGAGTGGAGGACAGGCCTCTCGGGAGCAGTACTTC
>NA|TRBV2|TRBJ2-2|TRBD1
CASSGDRVAGELFF
TGTGCCAGCAGTGGGGACAGGGTGGCCGGGGAGCTGTTTTTT
>NA|TRBV21-1|TRBJ1-1|NA
CASTIWSGDTEAFF
TGTGCCAGCACCATCTGGTCGGGGGACACTGAAGCTTTCTTT
>NA|TRBV9|TRBJ2-1|TRBD2
CASSVSGGFNEQFF
TGTGCCAGCAGCGTTAGCGGGGGGTTCAATGAGCAGTTCTTC
>once|TRBV30|TRBJ1-3|NA
CACSQASGNTIYF
TGTGCCTGTTCACAGGCCTCTGGAAACACCATATATTTT
>once|TRBV18|TRBJ2-1|TRBD2
CASSPPSGRIYNEQFF
TGTGCCAGCTCACCACCCAGCGGGAGGATCTACAATGAGCAGTTCTTC
>once|TRBV2|TRBJ2-1|NA
CASTVTRGNEQFF
TGTGCCAGCACGGTGACTAGGGGCAATGAGCAGTTCTTC
>NA|TRBV5-1|TRBJ1-1|TRBD1
CASSSQGAGTEAFF
TGCGCCAGCAGCTCCCAGGGGGCCGGGACTGAAGCTTTCTTT
>NA|TRBV6-1|TRBJ2-2|TRBD1
CASSEQGALTGELFF
TGTGCCAGCAGTGAGCAGGGGGCGCTGACCGGGGAGCTGTTTTTT
>NA|TRBV4-3|TRBJ1-4|NA
CASSPRTATNEKLFF
TGCGCCAGCAGCCCGAGGACAGCAACTAATGAAAAACTGTTTTTT
>NA|TRBV5-1|TRBJ1-4|NA
CASSLGGPRLNEKLFF
TGCGCCAGCAGCTTGGGGGGGCCCCGGCTTAATGAAAAACTGTTTTTT
>NA|TRBV15|TRBJ1-1|NA
CATSSIDGVATEAFF
TGTGCCACCAGCAGTATCGACGGGGTTGCCACTGAAGCTTTCTTT
>NA|TRBV18|TRBJ1-1|NA
CASSPEGGAGTEAFF
TGTGCCAGCTCACCGGAGGGAGGGGCGGGCACTGAAGCTTTCTTT
>NA|TRBV7-9|TRBJ2-2|NA
CASSAWGASIANTGELFF
TGTGCCAGCAGCGCCTGGGGCGCCTCGATCGCGAACACCGGGGAGCTGTTTTTT
>NA|TRBV28|TRBJ2-1|TRBD2
CASRSNEGGRSYNEQFF
TGTGCCAGCAGATCCAATGAAGGCGGGAGGTCCTACAATGAGCAGTTCTTC
>NA|TRBV30|TRBJ2-5|TRBD2
CAWSVLWASGRAGETQYF
TGTGCCTGGAGTGTACTTTGGGCTAGCGGGAGGGCGGGAGAGACCCAGTACTTC